What follows are 23 T cell receptor beta chains derived from one specimen sequenced in a study of T cell responses to AZD1222 COVID-19 vaccine. Using immunoSEQ multiplex PCR, the repertoire was profiled, and TCRdb retains in-frame clones only, with some absent. The table lists approximately 170,000 clones, around 87% of them singletons. This specimen consisted of peripheral blood, obtained on day 0 of AZD1222 vaccination. The receptors originated from an adult in good health.

The chain couples TRBV7-9 to TRBJ2-3; D is uncertain. The germline CDR1 and CDR2 sequences are SEHNR and FQNEAQ (reference sequence). The ends were cut back, 5 bases at V and 1 base at J, with 16 bases in the middle. The CDR3 spans 16 residues. The CDR3 nucleotides read TGTGCCAGCAGCATACAGTCGGTAGAAGGCACAGATACGCAGTATTTT. Translating it yields CASSIQSVEGTDTQYF.

The chain links TRBV7-6 to TRBJ2-5, with D unresolved. CDR1 is SGHVS and CDR2 is FNYEAQ in the germline V gene. This CDR3 comprises 14 residues. With 1 base removed from V and 2 bases from J, the gap between germline ends came to 8 bases. CDR3: CASSLGVTQETQYF. DNA for the CDR3: TGTGCCAGCAGCTTAGGGGTAACGCAAGAGACCCAGTACTTC.

Only one count was recorded for this clone. The V call is TRBV29-1, the J call TRBJ2-7; D not certain. The V and J ends lost 0 bases and 0 bases respectively, with 6 bases between them. The germline CDR1 and CDR2 sequences are SQVTM and ANQGSEA. The CDR3 extends over 13 amino acids. The CDR3 protein is CSVEDRVSYEQYF. DNA of the CDR3: TGCAGCGTTGAAGACCGGGTCTCCTACGAGCAGTACTTC.

A single count supports this clone. The chain is built from TRBV7-6 and TRBJ2-7; TRBD2 matches 10 bases. Germline V lookup: CDR1 SGHVS, CDR2 FNYEAQ. CDR3 length: 17 amino acids. The V gene end was trimmed by 1 base and the J gene end by 0 bases; junction bases not matched to a gene: 6. The CDR3 loop is CASSLVTSGVTSYEQYF. CDR3 nucleotides: TGTGCCAGCAGCTTAGTCACTAGCGGGGTGACCTCCTACGAGCAGTACTTC.

The chain employs TRBV5-6 and TRBJ2-1, with TRBD1 matching over 11 bases. The CDR3 totals 14 residues. Looked up from germline, CDR1 is SGHDT and CDR2 is YYEEEE. The ends lost 5 bases at V and 7 bases at J; junction bases unmatched: 5. The CDR3 nucleotides read TGTGCCAGCAGTTTTGGGACAGGGGGGAATGAGCAGTTCTTC. It is translated as CASSFGTGGNEQFF.

The rearrangement uses TRBV7-9 and TRBJ2-1; TRBD2 agrees at 9 bases. The CDR3 covers 16 residues. J was trimmed by 7 bases and V by 4 bases; bases with no gene match: 11. Germline V gives CDR1 SEHNR, CDR2 FQNEAQ (reference sequence). This chain's CDR3 is CASSSRGSGGGNEQFF. The DNA for the CDR3 is TGTGCCAGCAGCTCGCGGGGTAGCGGGGGAGGGAATGAGCAGTTCTTC. Full variable domain (outside the CDR3, taken from reference TRBV7-9 and TRBJ2-1): DTGVSQNPRHKITKRGQNVTFRCDPISEHNRLYWYRQTLGQGPEFLTYFQNEAQLEKSRLLSDRFSAERPKGSFSTLEIQRTEQGDSAMYLCASSSRGSGGGNEQFFGPGTRLTVL.

V is TRBV5-1 and J is TRBJ1-1; D call uncertain. V was clipped by 7 bases and J by 1 base, with 14 bases between them. The CDR3 contains 14 residues. Germline V gives CDR1 SGHRS, CDR2 YFSETQ. The CDR3 DNA reads TGCGCCAGCTGCCGGGGAGGCTCGAACACTGAAGCTTTCTTT. Translating it yields CASCRGGSNTEAFF.

The chain carries TRBV3-1 (or the pseudogene TRBV3-2) and TRBJ1-1; the D gene is possibly TRBD1 (5 bases). Per the germline V gene, CDR1 is LGHDT and CDR2 is YNNKEL (reference sequence). Trimming stripped 1 base from V and 5 bases from J, with 5 bases between. This CDR3 contains 12 residues. The chain's CDR3 is CASSQAGTEAFF. The DNA for the CDR3 is TGTGCCAGCAGCCAAGCAGGGACTGAAGCTTTCTTT.

V is TRBV7-6 and J is TRBJ2-3; no reliable D call. Trimming cost V 5 bases and J 4 bases, with 13 bases left between them. Germline V CDR1 and CDR2: SGHVS, FNYEAQ. This CDR3 has 14 residues. The CDR3 region has the DNA TGTGCCAGCAGCGAACCCCGGAGAGCAGATACGCAGTATTTT. The encoded protein is CASSEPRRADTQYF.

This clone is a singleton in its sample. This rearrangement joins TRBV6-1 to TRBJ2-3; D is unclear. The CDR3 runs to 16 residues. The germline V and J ends were trimmed by 4 bases and 3 bases, with 17 bases remaining between them. Germline V gene sequence: CDR1 MNHNS, CDR2 SASEGT. The CDR3 DNA reads as TGTGCCAGCAGTGGCGGATTGGGTGGTGGGACAGATACGCAGTATTTT. This encodes CASSGGLGGGTDTQYF.

This chain connects TRBV5-1 to TRBJ2-5, with 8 bases matching TRBD1. The length of the CDR3 is 19 residues. From germline, CDR1 is SGHRS and CDR2 YFSETQ. Losses at the gene ends were 4 bases for V and 5 bases for J; bases not matched to a gene: 22. CDR3 DNA sequence: TGCGCCAGCAGCGCCCCACCCCGAACAGGGGGTACCCTCCGGGAGACCCAGTACTTC. Protein product: CASSAPPRTGGTLRETQYF.

Written as DNA, the CDR3 is TGTGCCACCCAGGAGCTAGGACAAGGCAATCAGCCCCAGCATTTT. Protein: CATQELGQGNQPQHF. This chain joins TRBV27 and TRBJ1-5, with D tentatively TRBD1 (5 bases). Germline CDR1 MNHEY, CDR2 SMNVEV (reference sequence). Trimming took off 10 bases at V and 2 bases at J, with 18 bases between the two ends. This CDR3 spans 15 amino acids.

The gene calls are TRBV20-1 and TRBJ2-7; no clear D. The CDR3 runs to 11 residues. Germline loops: CDR1 DFQATT, CDR2 SNEGSKA (reference sequence). The V end was cut by 4 bases, the J end by 7 bases, with 11 bases between. CDR3 loop: CSAIGNEEQYV. The CDR3 bases are TGCAGTGCTATAGGGAACGAGGAGCAGTACGTC.

Notes on this clone: Distinct nucleotide sequences in the sample also encode this CDR3. The chain links TRBV9 to TRBJ1-4; D remains ambiguous. Between the trimmed V and J ends, which lost 0 bases and 7 bases, there was a span of 7 bases. This CDR3 contains 13 residues. The germline V gene has CDR1 SGDLS and CDR2 YYNGEE. The CDR3 spells CASSVGPSEKLFF. The CDR3 region has the DNA TGTGCCAGCAGCGTAGGTCCAAGTGAAAAACTGTTTTTT.

This clone was picked up a small number of times. CDR3 bases: TGTGCCAGCTCCATGGCGGGGGGACCGTTTTATGGCTACACCTTC. Encoded protein: CASSMAGGPFYGYTF. J is TRBJ1-2 and V is TRBV28; D is possibly TRBD1 (5 bases). Germline assignment: CDR1 MDHEN and CDR2 SYDVKM. This CDR3 region has 15 residues. V lost 8 bases to trimming and J lost 5 bases, with 21 bases between them.

The V gene is TRBV7-8, the J gene TRBJ2-3, with 9 positions matching TRBD2. This CDR3 contains 13 residues. From germline, CDR1 is SGHVS and CDR2 FQNEAQ. J lost 13 bases, V lost 1 base, and 6 bases had no gene match. The CDR3 bases are TGTGCCAGCAGCTTAGATAGACTAGCGGTAAAGTATTTT. It translates to CASSLDRLAVKYF. The entire variable domain, with the rest obtained from reference TRBV7-8 and TRBJ2-3, is as follows: GAGVSQSPRYKVAKRGQDVALRCDPISGHVSLFWYQQALGQGPEFLTYFQNEAQLDKSGLPSDRFFAERPEGSVSTLKIQRTQQEDSAVYLCASSLDRLAVKYFGPGTRLTVL.

The V gene is TRBV28, the J gene TRBJ2-7; D uncertain. V lost 7 bases and J lost 5, with 15 bases in between. CDR3 length equals 13 residues. From germline, CDR1 is MDHEN and CDR2 SYDVKM. The CDR3 bases are TGTGCCAGCAAACATGCCGGATTCGACGAGCAGTACGTC. Translation gives CASKHAGFDEQYV.

This chain connects TRBV27 to TRBJ1-4; no definite D call. V was clipped by 3 bases and J by 0 bases, with 11 bases between them. The germline V gene has CDR1 MNHEY and CDR2 SMNVEV (reference sequence). This CDR3 has 16 amino acids. The CDR3 reads CASSLHSEATNEKLFF. The DNA for the CDR3 is TGTGCCAGCAGTTTGCACTCTGAGGCAACTAATGAAAAACTGTTTTTT.

This clone appeared a single time. This chain connects TRBV11-1 to TRBJ2-2; unclear D gene. The CDR3 covers 15 residues. The germline V gene encodes CDR1 SGHAT and CDR2 FQDESV (reference sequence). V shed 3 bases and J shed 4 bases, with 12 bases lying between them. CDR3 protein: CASSFAAWSTGELFF. The CDR3 DNA is TGTGCCAGCAGCTTTGCGGCTTGGAGCACCGGGGAGCTGTTTTTT.

The gene calls are TRBV24-1 and TRBJ2-2; tentative D call: TRBD1 (6 bases). V was clipped by 3 bases and J by 6 bases, with 10 bases between them. CDR3 length equals 14 residues. CDR1 KGHDR and CDR2 SFDVKD come from the germline V gene. The CDR3 nucleotides are TGTGCCACCAGTGATCGAAACAGGGCCGGGGAGCTGTTTTTT. Its translation is CATSDRNRAGELFF.

The chain couples TRBV7-9 to TRBJ2-5; 8 nucleotides line up with TRBD1. The CDR3 totals 14 residues. V lost 5 bases to trimming and J lost 5 bases; unmatched junction nucleotides: 7. Per germline, CDR1 SEHNR and CDR2 FQNEAQ (reference sequence). CDR3 nucleotide sequence: TGTGCCAGCAGCCATGGACAGGGTCTGGAGACCCAGTACTTC. Amino acid sequence: CASSHGQGLETQYF.

J is TRBJ2-1 and V is TRBV7-9; D not certain. Looked up from germline, CDR1 is SEHNR and CDR2 is FQNEAQ (reference sequence). V was shortened by 1 base and J by 1 base, with 11 bases between the two germline ends. The CDR3 runs 16 residues. CDR3 in DNA: TGTGCCAGCAGCTTAGACCAATTAAAGTCCTACAATGAGCAGTTCTTC. Protein sequence: CASSLDQLKSYNEQFF.

The V and J genes are TRBV3-1 (or the pseudogene TRBV3-2) and TRBJ2-1, with TRBD2 identical over 10 bases. Germline values: CDR1 LGHDT, CDR2 YNNKEL (reference sequence). V lost 1 base, J lost 6 bases, and 3 bases stayed unmatched. The CDR3 extends over 15 amino acids. CDR3 sequence reads: CASSQASGGVNEQFF. The CDR3 coding sequence is TGTGCCAGCAGCCAAGCCAGCGGGGGGGTCAATGAGCAGTTCTTC.